Described below is a single TCR beta chain sequence and its context. Its specificity is not known. The source of the sample is a study of T cell responses to AZD1222 COVID-19 vaccine. Overall study results and limits: Vaccination with two AZD1222 doses was followed by a rise in Spike-specific TCR breadth and depth.

Germline lookup yields CDR1 MDHEN and CDR2 SYDVKM. Trimming stripped 7 bases from V and 1 base from J, with 13 bases between. The CDR3 extends over 15 amino acids. TCRdb's copy holds only in-frame clones and misses some; the assay was immunoSEQ multiplex PCR. The sample has around 99,000 clones, approximately 94% seen once. This chain links TRBV28 with TRBJ2-2, with D possibly matching TRBD2 (6 bases). This TCR was sampled from an adult in good health. Sequencing was performed on peripheral blood, taken on day 0 of AZD1222 vaccination. The CDR3, as DNA: TGTGCCAGCACCGTTAGCGGAGTGAACACCGGGGAGCTGTTTTTT. Translated, it gives CASTVSGVNTGELFF. The variable domain in full, completed from reference TRBV28 and TRBJ2-2, reads DVKVTQSSRYLVKRTGEKVFLECVQDMDHENMFWYRQDPGLGLRLIYFSYDVKMKEKGDIPEGYSVSREKKERFSLILESASTNQTSMYLCASTVSGVNTGELFFGEGSRLTVL.